This TCR beta chain originates from a study of T cells in Graves' hyperthyroidism and ophthalmopathy (dated by TCRdb to about 2019). In the study overall: Peripheral blood samples were taken at the time of initial diagnosis, prior to any treatment. To identify TCR V-J signatures that set the groups apart, the researchers used a discovery cohort of about a hundred patients, made up of roughly 45 with Graves' ophthalmopathy and 57 with stable Graves' hyperthyroidism. Whether ophthalmopathy could be predicted prospectively was tested in an independent validation cohort made up of roughly 19 hyperthyroidism patients plus 17 patients who later progressed to ophthalmopathy. The approximately 100 discovery patients were randomly divided into training and test sets at a 7:3 ratio. In addition, the study compared T-cell repertoires in thyroid tissue and in blood from several Graves' hyperthyroidism patients. Following sampling, methimazole starting at 30 mg daily was given to hyperthyroidism patients, and high-dose intravenous methylprednisolone was given to ophthalmopathy patients. TCR Vbeta CDR3 sequencing of approximately 140 peripheral blood samples (under 45 ophthalmopathy, around 80 hyperthyroidism and some 17 progressor patients) is reported in the paper. Broader findings and caveats from the paper: In validation, the model predicted progression to ophthalmopathy a median of around 6.5 months before onset, with approximately 68% sensitivity and roughly 77% specificity. Sample size was not statistically predetermined, and blinding of investigators to group allocation was not performed. Most expanded thyroid clonotypes (frequency above 0.001) were also detected in blood, suggesting blood repertoires may reflect thyroid immune responses. In cross-validation, a model built on a 13 V-J signature told ophthalmopathy apart from stable hyperthyroidism with 85% to 90% sensitivity and around 84% specificity, and in testing the same model reached 80%/75%.

Stable Graves' hyperthyroidism was defined as no progression to ophthalmopathy during 18 months of follow-up. The hyperthyroidism patients were between 18 and 65 years old and newly diagnosed, with a disease duration of less than 2 months. Any patient with an uncontrolled infection, another autoimmune disease, pregnancy or lactation was excluded. Diagnoses were based on clinical symptoms, serum thyroxine and TRAb, thyroid ultrasound and orbital computed tomography. Ficoll-Paque density gradient centrifugation was used to isolate PBMCs from 8.5 to 10 ml of fresh peripheral blood. Total RNA was extracted with Trizol reagent, and quality was checked on an Agilent 2100 Bioanalyzer. This clonotype was counted at least ten times. This receptor's antigen is unknown. It has no much larger one-base neighbor in the sample; base qualities were not kept. The germline V gene encodes CDR1 MNHEY and CDR2 SMNVEV (reference sequence). The germline V and J ends show losses of 5 bases and 0 bases respectively, and no gene match explains 5 bases of the junction. Measured from the cysteine to the valine, the CDR3 is 16 residues long. Of the read, only the CDR3 DNA is kept; its 48 bases are in frame from base 1.

The TCR beta CDR3 regions were amplified from RNA transcripts. A first-round RT-PCR of the TCR CDR3 used the HTBI primer set with the Qiagen OneStep RT-PCR kit. The libraries were constructed in a second round of multiplex PCR and then size-selected and purified. The libraries were sequenced on an Illumina HiSeq2000 using paired-end 100 bp reads. In the source study's methods: SOAPnuke was used to process the raw data, with reads discarded if the reads contained adapters or uncalled bases, had a mean Phred below 15, or lacked an exact constant-primer or identifier match. COPE v1.2.5 was used to merge the high-quality paired reads, and each unique nucleotide sequence was defined as a clonotype. MiTCR v1.1 was used to align clonotypes to the IMGT TRBV, TRBD and TRBJ reference segments. The analysis included only V-J combinations with a frequency above 0.0001, which together covered 99% to 99.2% of the repertoires. A TCS score was defined as the ratio of F50 (clonal expansion) to E x V (chaos), with BLOSUM62-based TCRdist applied between CDR3 peptides within each V-J. Welch's t-statistics and random forest reduced 514 V-J features to roughly 13, which were used in a naive Bayes classifier (R e1071). TCRdb reran the public reads through fastp at Q25 and MiXCR, keeping productive beta chains. Rows with one shared CDR3 protein collapse into an entry with the most common genes and DNA. These V and J calls rely on TCRdb rather than the paper's analysis. The sample contains 480,000 or so distinct CDR3 sequences, under 15% of them found a single time. Clones ranked in the top ten supply 17% of the sample.

The chain was built from TRBV27 and TRBJ2-7; 12 of the junction bases match TRBD2. This receptor was taken from a woman aged 18 to 35 with Graves' hyperthyroidism. Material for sequencing was blood. The CDR3 corresponds to CASSPGLAGYSYEQYV. Here is the DNA: TGTGCCAGCAGTCCCGGACTAGCGGGATACTCCTACGAGCAGTACGTC.